What follows is one T cell receptor beta chain and its context. It was 5'RACE with constant-segment primers that produced the TCR alpha and TCR beta cDNA libraries, which carried sample barcodes and UMIs. TCRdb itself ran the 5' RACE reads through MiXCR, one entry per CDR3 protein. The profile shows roughly 310,000 distinct CDR3 sequences, 15% to 20% of them singletons. The CDR3 sequence is 13 residues long. In germline, CDR1 is LGHNA, CDR2 YNFKEQ. Trimming left V 6 bases short and J 2 bases short, with 5 bases between. These data are taken from a study of T-cell memory formation after mild COVID-19. The chain is built from TRBV4-2 and TRBJ2-6; no reliable D call. The sample consisted of PBMCs or a T cell subset sorted from them (not recorded which). The receptor's source is a man aged 18 to 30 who had mild COVID-19 (a few samples of this study predate the infection). Cell type and time point are not known. CDR3 protein: CASSRTGANVLTF. CDR3 bases: TGTGCCAGCAGTCGTACTGGGGCCAACGTCCTGACTTTC.